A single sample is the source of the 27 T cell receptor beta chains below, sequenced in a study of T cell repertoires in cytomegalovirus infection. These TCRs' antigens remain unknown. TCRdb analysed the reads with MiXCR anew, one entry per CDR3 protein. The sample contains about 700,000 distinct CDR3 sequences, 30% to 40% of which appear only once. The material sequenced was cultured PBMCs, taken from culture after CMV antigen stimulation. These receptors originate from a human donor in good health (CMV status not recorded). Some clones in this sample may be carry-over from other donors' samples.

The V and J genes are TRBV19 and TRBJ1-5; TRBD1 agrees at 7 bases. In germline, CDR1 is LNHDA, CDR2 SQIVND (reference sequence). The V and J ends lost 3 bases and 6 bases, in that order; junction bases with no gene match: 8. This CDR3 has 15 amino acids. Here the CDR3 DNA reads TGTGCCAGTAGTATCGACAGGGTAGGGACTCAGCCCCAGCATTTT. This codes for CASSIDRVGTQPQHF. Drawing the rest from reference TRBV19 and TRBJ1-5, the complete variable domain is DGGITQSPKYLFRKEGQNVTLSCEQNLNHDAMYWYRQDPGQGLRLIYYSQIVNDFQKGDIAEGYSVSREKKESFPLTVTSAQKNPTAFYLCASSIDRVGTQPQHFGDGTRLSIL.

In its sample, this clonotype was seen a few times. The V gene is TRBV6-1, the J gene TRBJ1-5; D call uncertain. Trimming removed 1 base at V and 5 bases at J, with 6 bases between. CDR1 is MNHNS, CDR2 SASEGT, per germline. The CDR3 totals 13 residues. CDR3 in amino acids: CASSEVLDQPQHF. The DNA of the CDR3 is TGTGCCAGCAGTGAAGTCCTGGATCAGCCCCAGCATTTT.

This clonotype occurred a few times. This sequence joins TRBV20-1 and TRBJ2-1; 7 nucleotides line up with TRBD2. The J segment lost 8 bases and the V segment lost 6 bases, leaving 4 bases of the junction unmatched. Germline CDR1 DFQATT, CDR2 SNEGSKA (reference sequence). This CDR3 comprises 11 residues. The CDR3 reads CSASLADEQFF. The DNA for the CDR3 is TGCAGTGCCAGCCTAGCGGATGAGCAGTTCTTC.

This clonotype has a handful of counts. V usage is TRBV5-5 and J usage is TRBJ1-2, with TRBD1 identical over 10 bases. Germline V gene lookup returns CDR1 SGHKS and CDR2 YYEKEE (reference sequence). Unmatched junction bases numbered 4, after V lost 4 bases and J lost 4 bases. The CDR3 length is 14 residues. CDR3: CASSDRTGGYGYTF. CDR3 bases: TGTGCCAGCAGCGATCGGACAGGGGGCTATGGCTACACCTTC.

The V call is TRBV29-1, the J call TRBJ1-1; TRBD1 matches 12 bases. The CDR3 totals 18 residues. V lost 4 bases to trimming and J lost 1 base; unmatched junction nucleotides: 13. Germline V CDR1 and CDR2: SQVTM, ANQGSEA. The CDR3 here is CSVGLLPGTGGWNTEAFF. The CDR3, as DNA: TGCAGCGTTGGCCTCTTACCCGGGACAGGGGGCTGGAACACTGAAGCTTTCTTT.

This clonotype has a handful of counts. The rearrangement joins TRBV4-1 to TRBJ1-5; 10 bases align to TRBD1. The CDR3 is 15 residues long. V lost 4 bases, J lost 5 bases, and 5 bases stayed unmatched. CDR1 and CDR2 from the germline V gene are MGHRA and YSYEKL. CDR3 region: CASSLAGTGDQPQHF. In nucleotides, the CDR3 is TGCGCCAGCAGCCTAGCCGGGACAGGGGATCAGCCCCAGCATTTT.

This CDR3 is CASRATGVTSNEQFF. CDR3 sequence (DNA): TGTGCCAGCAGAGCCACAGGGGTCACTAGCAATGAGCAGTTCTTC. J is TRBJ2-1 and V is TRBV2, with TRBD1 identical over 7 bases. The J segment lost 6 bases and the V segment lost 6 bases, leaving 11 bases of the junction unmatched. The CDR3 has 15 residues. Germline loops: CDR1 SNHLY, CDR2 FYNNEI.

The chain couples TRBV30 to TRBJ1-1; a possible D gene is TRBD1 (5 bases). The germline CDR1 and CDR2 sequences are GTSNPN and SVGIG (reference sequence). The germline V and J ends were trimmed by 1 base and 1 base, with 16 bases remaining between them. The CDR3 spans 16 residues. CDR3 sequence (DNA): TGTGCCTGGAGTGCCCTGGTGGAGGGGTGGAACACTGAAGCTTTCTTT. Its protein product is CAWSALVEGWNTEAFF.

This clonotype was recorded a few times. The DNA of the CDR3 is TGTGCCAGCAGCTTAGATCAGTGGGGGCACTCCTACAATGAGCAGTTCTTC. This translates into CASSLDQWGHSYNEQFF. This rearrangement joins TRBV11-2 to TRBJ2-1, with D perhaps TRBD1 (6 bases). Germline CDR1 SGHAT, CDR2 FQNNGV. V was shortened by 0 bases and J by 0 bases, with 12 bases between the two germline ends. The CDR3 extends over 17 amino acids. Complete variable domain (other parts from reference TRBV11-2 and TRBJ2-1): EAGVAQSPRYKIIEKRQSVAFWCNPISGHATLYWYQQILGQGPKLLIQFQNNGVVDDSQLPKDRFSAERLKGVDSTLKIQPAKLEDSAVYLCASSLDQWGHSYNEQFFGPGTRLTVL.

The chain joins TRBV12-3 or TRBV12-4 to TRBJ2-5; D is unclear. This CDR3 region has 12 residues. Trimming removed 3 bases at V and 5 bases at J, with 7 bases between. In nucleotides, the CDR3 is TGTGCCAGCAGTTTGAGGATTGAGACCCAGTACTTC. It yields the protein CASSLRIETQYF.

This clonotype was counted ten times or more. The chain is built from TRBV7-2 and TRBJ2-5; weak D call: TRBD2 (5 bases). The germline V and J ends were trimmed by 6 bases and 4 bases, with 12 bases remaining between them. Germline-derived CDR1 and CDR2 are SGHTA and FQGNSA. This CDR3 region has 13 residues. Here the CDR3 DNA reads TGTGCCAGCAGTGGAGGCGCGGGAGAGACCCAGTACTTC. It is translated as CASSGGAGETQYF.

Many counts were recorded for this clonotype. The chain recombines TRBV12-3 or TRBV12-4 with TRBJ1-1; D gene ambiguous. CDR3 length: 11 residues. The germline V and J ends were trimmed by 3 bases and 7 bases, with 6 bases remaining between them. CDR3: CASSFGREAFF. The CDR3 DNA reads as TGTGCCAGCAGTTTTGGACGTGAAGCTTTCTTT.

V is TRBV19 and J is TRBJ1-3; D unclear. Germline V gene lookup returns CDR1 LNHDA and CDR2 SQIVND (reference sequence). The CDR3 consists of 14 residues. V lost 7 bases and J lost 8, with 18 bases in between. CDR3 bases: TGTGCCAGTACTCGGCTCAGTAGCCTGGACACCATATATTTT. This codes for CASTRLSSLDTIYF.

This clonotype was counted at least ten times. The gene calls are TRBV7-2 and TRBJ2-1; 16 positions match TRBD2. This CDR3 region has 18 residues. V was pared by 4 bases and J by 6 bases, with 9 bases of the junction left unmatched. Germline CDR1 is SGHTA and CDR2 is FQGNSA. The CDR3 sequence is CASSWGLAGGFIGNEQFF. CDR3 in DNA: TGTGCCAGCAGCTGGGGACTAGCGGGAGGGTTTATAGGCAATGAGCAGTTCTTC.

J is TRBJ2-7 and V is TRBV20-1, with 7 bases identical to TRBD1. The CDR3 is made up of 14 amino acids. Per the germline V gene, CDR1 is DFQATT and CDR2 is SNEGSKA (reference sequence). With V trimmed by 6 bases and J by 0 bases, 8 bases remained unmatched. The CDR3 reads CSATGQESSYEQYF. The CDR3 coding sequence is TGCAGTGCGACAGGACAGGAGAGCTCCTACGAGCAGTACTTC.

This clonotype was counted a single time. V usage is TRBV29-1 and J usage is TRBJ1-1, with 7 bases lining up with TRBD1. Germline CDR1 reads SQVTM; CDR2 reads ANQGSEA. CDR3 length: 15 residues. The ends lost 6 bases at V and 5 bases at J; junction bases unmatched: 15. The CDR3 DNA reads TGCAGCGTAGCCAGGGACAGCCAATATTATACTGAAGCTTTCTTT. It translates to CSVARDSQYYTEAFF. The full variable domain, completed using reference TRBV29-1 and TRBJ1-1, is SAVISQKPSRDICQRGTSLTIQCQVDSQVTMMFWYRQQPGQSLTLIATANQGSEATYESGFVIDKFPISRPNLTFSTLTVSNMSPEDSSIYLCSVARDSQYYTEAFFGQGTRLTVV.

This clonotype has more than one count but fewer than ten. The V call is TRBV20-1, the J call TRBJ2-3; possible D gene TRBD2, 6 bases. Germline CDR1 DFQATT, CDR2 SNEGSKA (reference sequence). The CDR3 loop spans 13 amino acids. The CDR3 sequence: CKVRRRGTDTQYF. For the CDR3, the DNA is TGCAAAGTACGGCGGAGGGGAACAGATACGCAGTATTTT.

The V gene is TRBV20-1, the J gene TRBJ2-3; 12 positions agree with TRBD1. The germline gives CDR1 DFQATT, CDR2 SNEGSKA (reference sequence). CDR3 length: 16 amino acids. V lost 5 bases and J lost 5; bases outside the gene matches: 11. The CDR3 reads CSAHGRGQGAKDTQYF. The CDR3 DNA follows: TGCAGTGCTCACGGCCGGGGACAGGGGGCGAAAGATACGCAGTATTTT.

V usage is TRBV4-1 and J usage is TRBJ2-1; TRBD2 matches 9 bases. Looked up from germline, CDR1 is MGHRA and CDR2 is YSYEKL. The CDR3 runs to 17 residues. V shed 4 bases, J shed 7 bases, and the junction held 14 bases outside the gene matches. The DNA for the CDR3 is TGCGCCAGCAGCCGAGGCAAGGCGCGCGGGGGGGCGAATGAGCAGTTCTTC. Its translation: CASSRGKARGGANEQFF.

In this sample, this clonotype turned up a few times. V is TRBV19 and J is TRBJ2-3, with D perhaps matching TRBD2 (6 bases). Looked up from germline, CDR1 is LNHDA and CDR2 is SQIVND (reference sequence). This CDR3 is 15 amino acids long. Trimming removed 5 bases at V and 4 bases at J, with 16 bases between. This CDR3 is CASSPGLPPADTQYF. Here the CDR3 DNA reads TGTGCCAGTAGTCCGGGACTCCCCCCGGCAGATACGCAGTATTTT.

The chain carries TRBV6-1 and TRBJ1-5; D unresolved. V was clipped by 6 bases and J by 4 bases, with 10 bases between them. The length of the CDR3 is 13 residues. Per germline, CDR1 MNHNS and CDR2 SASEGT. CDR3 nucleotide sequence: TGTGCCAGCAGAGAGACGGCGAATCAGCCCCAGCATTTT. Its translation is CASRETANQPQHF.

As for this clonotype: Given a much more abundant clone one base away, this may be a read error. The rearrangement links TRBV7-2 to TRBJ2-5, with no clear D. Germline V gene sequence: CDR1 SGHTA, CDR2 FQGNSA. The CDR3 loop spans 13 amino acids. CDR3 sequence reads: CASGLLRQETQYF. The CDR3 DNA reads TGTGCCAGCGGCTTACTGCGGCAAGAGACCCAGTACTTC. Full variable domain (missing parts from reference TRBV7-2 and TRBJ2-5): GAGVSQSPSNKVTEKGKDVELRCDPISGHTALYWYRQSLGQGLEFLIYFQGNSAPDKSGLPSDRFSAERTGGSVSTLTIQRTQQEDSAVYLCASGLLRQETQYFGPGTRLLVL.

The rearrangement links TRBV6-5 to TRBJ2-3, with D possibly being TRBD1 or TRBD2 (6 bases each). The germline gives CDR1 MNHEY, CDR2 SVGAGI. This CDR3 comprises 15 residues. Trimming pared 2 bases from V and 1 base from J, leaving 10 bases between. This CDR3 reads CASSYGGQGTDTQYF. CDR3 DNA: TGTGCCAGCAGTTACGGGGGGCAGGGCACAGATACGCAGTATTTT.

The CDR3 sequence: CASSLGIRGEKLFF. CDR3 nucleotides: TGTGCCAGCAGCTTAGGTATCCGGGGTGAGAAACTGTTTTTT. This chain connects TRBV7-3 to TRBJ1-4; D unclear. The CDR3 runs to 14 residues. The germline CDR1 and CDR2 sequences are SGHTA and FQGTGA. The V gene lost 2 bases and the J gene lost 11 bases, with 15 bases spanning the gap.

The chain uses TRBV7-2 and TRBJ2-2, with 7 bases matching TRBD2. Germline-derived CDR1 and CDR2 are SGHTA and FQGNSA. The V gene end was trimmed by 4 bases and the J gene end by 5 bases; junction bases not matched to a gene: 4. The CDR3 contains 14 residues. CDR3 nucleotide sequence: TGTGCCAGCAGCTCGGCGGGGGTAACCGGGGAGCTGTTTTTT. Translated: CASSSAGVTGELFF.

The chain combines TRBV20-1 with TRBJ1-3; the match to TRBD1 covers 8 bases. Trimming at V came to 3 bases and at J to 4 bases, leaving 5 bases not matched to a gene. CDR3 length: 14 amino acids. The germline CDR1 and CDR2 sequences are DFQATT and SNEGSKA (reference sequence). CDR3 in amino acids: CSASPRDRGNTIYF. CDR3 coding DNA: TGCAGTGCTAGCCCCCGGGACAGGGGAAACACCATATATTTT.

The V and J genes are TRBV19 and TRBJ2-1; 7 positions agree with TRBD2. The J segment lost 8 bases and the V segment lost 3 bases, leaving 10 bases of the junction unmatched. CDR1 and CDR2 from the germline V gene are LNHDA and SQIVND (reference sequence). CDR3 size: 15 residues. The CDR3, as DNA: TGTGCCAGTAGTATGGGAGGGGTCCTATTTGATGAGCAGTTCTTC. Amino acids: CASSMGGVLFDEQFF. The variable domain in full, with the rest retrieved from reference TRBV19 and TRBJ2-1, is DGGITQSPKYLFRKEGQNVTLSCEQNLNHDAMYWYRQDPGQGLRLIYYSQIVNDFQKGDIAEGYSVSREKKESFPLTVTSAQKNPTAFYLCASSMGGVLFDEQFFGPGTRLTVL.